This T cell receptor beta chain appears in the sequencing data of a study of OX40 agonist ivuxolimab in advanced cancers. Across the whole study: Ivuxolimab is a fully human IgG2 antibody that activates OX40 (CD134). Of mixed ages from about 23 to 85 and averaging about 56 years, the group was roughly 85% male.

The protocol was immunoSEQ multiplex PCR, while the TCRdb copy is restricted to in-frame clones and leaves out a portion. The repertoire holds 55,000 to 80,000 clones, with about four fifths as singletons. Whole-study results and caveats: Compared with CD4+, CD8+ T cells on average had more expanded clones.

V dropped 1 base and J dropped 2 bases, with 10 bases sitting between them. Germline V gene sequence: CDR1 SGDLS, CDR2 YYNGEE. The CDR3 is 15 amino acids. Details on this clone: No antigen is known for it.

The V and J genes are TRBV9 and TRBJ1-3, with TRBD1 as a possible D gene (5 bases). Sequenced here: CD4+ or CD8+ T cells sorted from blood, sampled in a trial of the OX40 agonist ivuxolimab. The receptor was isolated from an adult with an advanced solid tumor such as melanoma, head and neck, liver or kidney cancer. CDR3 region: CASSVFGGAGNTIYF. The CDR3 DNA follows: TGTGCCAGCAGCGTATTTGGGGGAGCTGGAAACACCATATATTTT.